This TCR beta chain was retrieved from a study of OX40 agonist ivuxolimab in advanced cancers. In the study overall: Ivuxolimab was delivered to patients intravenously every 2 weeks at doses spanning 0.01 to 10 mg/kg.

The CDR3 is made up of 12 amino acids. In germline, CDR1 is SQVTM, CDR2 ANQGSEA. V lost 6 bases and J lost 4, with 13 bases in between. Only in-frame clones appear in the TCRdb table, and some are missing; sequencing was by immunoSEQ multiplex PCR. The repertoire has about 27,000 clones, about 90% of them found once; the top ten carry 19%. Study-level results: With doses of 0.1 to 3.0 mg/kg, CD4+ and CD8+ blood T cells had undergone clonal expansion by week 6.

Of note for this clone: Its antigen remains unknown.

V is TRBV29-1 and J is TRBJ2-7; D is perhaps TRBD2 (6 bases). Sequencing used CD4+ or CD8+ T cells sorted from blood, obtained in a trial of the OX40 agonist ivuxolimab. The receptor comes from an adult with an advanced solid tumor such as melanoma, head and neck, liver or kidney cancer. The chain's CDR3 is CSVVSGEYEQYF. The CDR3 DNA follows: TGCAGCGTAGTCTCGGGGGAGTACGAGCAGTACTTC.